The clone carrying this T cell receptor beta chain has a count of ten or more. V shed 5 bases and J shed 8 bases, with 9 bases lying between them. Per germline, CDR1 LGHDT and CDR2 YNNKEL (reference sequence). The CDR3 runs 12 residues. Noted time point: newly diagnosed GD, antithyroid drugs for less than 3 months. The TCR library used RNA extracted from PBMCs. The data belong to a study of regulatory T cells in long-lasting Graves disease. Arm-PCR of CDR3 regions with iRepertoire HTBI primers generated TCR beta libraries. TCRdb used MiXCR to reprocess the multiplex PCR reads, holding one entry per CDR3 protein. The sample has some 600,000 distinct CDR3 sequences, about 16% seen once. Another study also made use of these data, one on T cells in Graves' hyperthyroidism and ophthalmopathy. That source notes: Researchers barred patients who had uncontrolled infection, other autoimmune disease, pregnancy or lactation.

The material sequenced was peripheral blood mononuclear cells (PBMCs), taken at new diagnosis, from a patient treated with antithyroid drugs. The V gene is TRBV3-1, the J gene TRBJ1-4; D not resolved. The source of this sequence is a man younger than 35 with Graves disease. The CDR3 nucleotides are TGTGCCAGCAGCTTCGGACGAGAAAAACTGTTTTTT. It specifies CASSFGREKLFF. The full variable domain, with the rest looked up from reference TRBV3-1 and TRBJ1-4, is DTAVSQTPKYLVTQMGNDKSIKCEQNLGHDTMYWYKQDSKKFLKIMFSYNNKELIINETVPNRFSPKSPDKAHLNLHINSLELGDSAVYFCASSFGREKLFFGSGTQLSVL.